Following are 18 T cell receptor beta chains from one sample sequenced in a study of breast tumors, draining lymph nodes, adjacent tissues. TCRdb recomputed calls from the multiplex PCR reads with MiXCR, one row per CDR3 protein. The sample includes some 130,000 distinct CDR3 sequences, around 21% of them seen just once. The lymph nodes were axillary draining lymph nodes from breast cancer patients. Sequenced material: axillary lymph node tissue. All receptors come from a female donor with breast cancer. Some clones in this sample may be carry-over from other donors' samples.

The chain has TRBV5-1 and TRBJ2-1, with unresolved D. Germline CDR1 and CDR2: SGHRS and YFSETQ. This CDR3 has 11 residues. With 4 bases removed from V and 10 bases from J, the gap between germline ends came to 9 bases. CDR3 sequence reads: CASSQAAEQFF. The CDR3 nucleotides are TGCGCCAGCAGCCAGGCAGCCGAGCAGTTCTTC.

This clonotype was found many times. The chain combines TRBV15 with TRBJ2-1; either TRBD1 or TRBD2 may fit D (5 bases each). V was shortened by 3 bases and J by 3 bases, with 15 bases between the two germline ends. The CDR3 consists of 16 residues. CDR1 LNHNV and CDR2 YYDKDF come from the germline V gene (reference sequence). CDR3 DNA: TGTGCCACCAGCAGGGGGACCGGGGCAGACTACAATGAGCAGTTCTTC. It specifies CATSRGTGADYNEQFF.

At least ten counts were recorded for this clonotype. The chain links TRBV13 to TRBJ2-7; no clear D. Looked up from germline, CDR1 is PRHDT and CDR2 is FYEKMQ (reference sequence). CDR3 size: 14 residues. V lost 2 bases and J 2 bases, leaving 10 bases between the germline ends. The CDR3 protein is CASSLRSSTYEQYF. The DNA for the CDR3 is TGTGCCAGCAGCTTAAGGTCCTCGACCTACGAGCAGTACTTC.

The V call is TRBV30, the J call TRBJ2-3; no clear D gene. V lost 0 bases and J 1 base, leaving 8 bases between the germline ends. This CDR3 has 14 amino acids. CDR1 is GTSNPN, CDR2 SVGIG, per germline (reference sequence). CDR3 bases: TGTGCCTGGAGTGTACCCCCCCGCACAGATACGCAGTATTTT. This translates into CAWSVPPRTDTQYF.

There are many counts of this clonotype. The J gene is TRBJ2-2, the V gene TRBV30, with 14 positions matching TRBD2. V gave up 1 base and J gave up 7 bases; unmatched junction bases: 5. The CDR3 is 16 residues long. The germline gives CDR1 GTSNPN, CDR2 SVGIG (reference sequence). The CDR3 loop reads CAWSGGLAGVGGELFF. The CDR3 nucleotides are TGTGCCTGGAGTGGGGGACTAGCGGGAGTTGGCGGGGAGCTGTTTTTT.

This clonotype was detected ten times or more. The chain links TRBV6-5 to TRBJ2-1; D may be TRBD2 (5 bases). The CDR3 spans 18 residues. CDR1 and CDR2 (germline): MNHEY, SVGAGI. V was trimmed by 6 bases and J by 4 bases, leaving 25 bases between them. This CDR3 reads CASSALLKGAAIYNEQFF. CDR3 coding DNA: TGTGCCAGCAGCGCCCTTCTGAAGGGAGCAGCTATTTACAATGAGCAGTTCTTC.

This clonotype was seen at least ten times. This chain uses TRBV9 with TRBJ2-1, with TRBD2 as a possible D gene (7 bases). V was trimmed by 2 bases and J by 8 bases, leaving 17 bases between them. The CDR3 is 15 residues long. CDR1 SGDLS and CDR2 YYNGEE come from the germline V gene. The DNA for the CDR3 is TGTGCCAGCAGCGTTTGGGGGGGGCCCTTGTATGAGCAGTTCTTC. It translates to CASSVWGGPLYEQFF.

Only a few counts were recorded for this clonotype. The gene calls are TRBV28 and TRBJ2-2; D is ambiguous. V was clipped by 4 bases and J by 2 bases, with 8 bases between them. From germline, CDR1 is MDHEN and CDR2 SYDVKM. This CDR3 has 14 residues. CDR3: CASSSLSNTGELFF. The CDR3 DNA sequence: TGTGCCAGCAGTTCTCTGTCAAACACCGGGGAGCTGTTTTTT. Full variable domain (rest looked up from reference TRBV28 and TRBJ2-2): DVKVTQSSRYLVKRTGEKVFLECVQDMDHENMFWYRQDPGLGLRLIYFSYDVKMKEKGDIPEGYSVSREKKERFSLILESASTNQTSMYLCASSSLSNTGELFFGEGSRLTVL.

This clonotype was found many times. The chain carries TRBV6-2 or TRBV6-3 and TRBJ2-3; D gene unclear. V dropped 5 bases and J dropped 0 bases, with 9 bases sitting between them. Germline assignment: CDR1 MNHEY and CDR2 SVGEGT. The length of the CDR3 is 14 residues. For the CDR3, the DNA is TGTGCCAGCAGTGAACAGCTGAGCACAGATACGCAGTATTTT. Its translation is CASSEQLSTDTQYF.

This clonotype has a count of ten or more. This rearrangement joins TRBV27 to TRBJ2-7; D ambiguous. Trimming removed 6 bases from V and 0 bases from J, with 15 bases in between. This CDR3 has 15 amino acids. Per germline, CDR1 MNHEY and CDR2 SMNVEV (reference sequence). This CDR3 reads CASRPSAPSSYEQYF. CDR3 in DNA: TGTGCCAGCAGACCATCCGCCCCTAGCTCCTACGAGCAGTACTTC.

This clonotype showed up many times. J is TRBJ2-7 and V is TRBV27; TRBD2 is a possible D gene (6 bases). CDR3 length: 13 amino acids. V lost 7 bases, J lost 2 bases, and 12 bases lay in between. The germline V gene has CDR1 MNHEY and CDR2 SMNVEV (reference sequence). The CDR3 bases are TGTGCCAGCATGTCCGGGGGAACCTACGAGCAGTACTTC. Translated, it gives CASMSGGTYEQYF.

As regards this clonotype: This may arise from a read error, as a much more abundant clone is one base away. The chain uses TRBV11-2 and TRBJ2-2; D is unclear. Trimming took off 5 bases at V and 0 bases at J, with 7 bases between the two ends. The CDR3 is 14 amino acids. Germline values: CDR1 SGHAT, CDR2 FQNNGV. The CDR3 nucleotides are TGTGCCAGCAGCCTTGCGGCGAACACCGGGGAGCTGTTTTTT. This encodes CASSLAANTGELFF.

This clonotype showed up many times. The chain carries TRBV9 and TRBJ1-2; 9 positions match TRBD1. V trimming: 2 bases; J trimming: 3 bases; junction bases outside the gene matches: 8. This CDR3 has 16 residues. The V gene's germline CDR1 is SGDLS and CDR2 YYNGEE. The CDR3 sequence is CASSVGTGIHHYGYTF. The CDR3 nucleotides read TGTGCCAGCAGCGTTGGGACAGGGATTCACCACTATGGCTACACCTTC.

The sample holds many counts of this clonotype. The chain is built from TRBV6-1 and TRBJ1-6; the D gene is possibly TRBD1 (5 bases). The V gene's germline CDR1 is MNHNS and CDR2 SASEGT. V was shortened by 11 bases and J by 3 bases, with 11 bases between the two germline ends. This CDR3 comprises 13 residues. The CDR3 DNA is TGTGCCGGCTCGAGGGGCTATAATTCACCCCTCCACTTT. This translates into CAGSRGYNSPLHF.

Notes on this clonotype: A much larger clone differs by one base, so this may be a read error. The chain couples TRBV10-3 to TRBJ2-2; D is undetermined. The CDR3 spans 14 residues. Trimming stripped 4 bases from V and 4 bases from J, with 10 bases between. Germline loops: CDR1 ENHRY, CDR2 SYGVKD. Written as DNA, the CDR3 is TGTGCCATCAGTGTGAGTCCGGCCACCGGGGAGCTGTTTTTT. The encoded protein is CAISVSPATGELFF.

This clonotype has at least ten counts. The chain has TRBV16 and TRBJ2-7; no reliable D call. Germline assignment: CDR1 KGHSY and CDR2 FQNENV. The CDR3 is made up of 14 amino acids. V was trimmed by 0 bases and J by 2 bases, leaving 8 bases between them. In nucleotides, the CDR3 is TGTGCCAGCAGCCAATCGGACGTGCCCTACGAGCAGTACTTC. Translation: CASSQSDVPYEQYF.

This clonotype was recorded many times. The chain carries TRBV7-3 and TRBJ2-3; D ambiguous. Looked up from germline, CDR1 is SGHTA and CDR2 is FQGTGA. The CDR3 is 13 residues long. Between the trimmed V and J ends, which lost 5 bases and 5 bases, there was a span of 11 bases. This CDR3 reads CASSPGSGDTQYF. In nucleotides, the CDR3 is TGTGCCAGCAGCCCAGGATCGGGAGATACGCAGTATTTT.

This clonotype was detected many times. The chain joins TRBV10-1 to TRBJ2-1, with D uncertain. The CDR3 has 12 amino acids. Germline values: CDR1 WNHNN, CDR2 SYGVQD (reference sequence). The V end was cut by 3 bases, the J end by 5 bases, with 5 bases between. The CDR3 is CASSDQDNEQFF. For the CDR3, the DNA is TGCGCCAGCAGTGACCAGGACAATGAGCAGTTCTTC.